This passage covers 28 T cell receptor beta chains from one sample sequenced in a study of T cells in Graves' hyperthyroidism and ophthalmopathy. From RNA transcripts, TCR beta CDR3 regions were amplified. The TCR CDR3 was amplified in a first-round RT-PCR using the HTBI primer set. TCRdb reprocessed the multiplex PCR reads via MiXCR and lists one record per CDR3 protein. The sample records roughly 420,000 distinct CDR3 sequences, approximately 14% being singletons. Sequenced: blood. These TCRs come from a woman younger than 30 with Graves' hyperthyroidism.

This clonotype occurred a few times. The J gene is TRBJ2-7, the V gene TRBV19; 8 positions agree with TRBD1. The CDR3 is 12 amino acids. Trimming took 7 bases from V and 3 from J; bases not matched to a gene: 2. CDR1 is LNHDA, CDR2 SQIVND, per germline (reference sequence). CDR3 nucleotides: TGTGCCAGTAAAGGGACAGGCTACGAGCAGTACTTC. Translating gives CASKGTGYEQYF. Full variable domain (remainder filled in from reference TRBV19 and TRBJ2-7): DGGITQSPKYLFRKEGQNVTLSCEQNLNHDAMYWYRQDPGQGLRLIYYSQIVNDFQKGDIAEGYSVSREKKESFPLTVTSAQKNPTAFYLCASKGTGYEQYFGPGTRLTVT.

Many counts were recorded for this clonotype. This chain joins TRBV9 and TRBJ2-2; a weak D match, TRBD2 (6 bases). The germline V gene has CDR1 SGDLS and CDR2 YYNGEE. This CDR3 region has 16 residues. The V and J ends lost 0 bases and 4 bases respectively, with 13 bases between them. Here the CDR3 reads CASSVGREWGTGELFF. Here the CDR3 DNA reads TGTGCCAGCAGCGTAGGACGGGAGTGGGGCACCGGGGAGCTGTTTTTT. Full variable domain (missing parts from reference TRBV9 and TRBJ2-2): DSGVTQTPKHLITATGQRVTLRCSPRSGDLSVYWYQQSLDQGLQFLIQYYNGEERAKGNILERFSAQQFPDLHSELNLSSLELGDSALYFCASSVGREWGTGELFFGEGSRLTVL.

The rearrangement uses TRBV11-2 and TRBJ2-1; TRBD2 might be the D (6 bases). Trimming took off 3 bases at V and 2 bases at J, with 14 bases between the two ends. The CDR3 spans 16 residues. In germline, CDR1 is SGHAT, CDR2 FQNNGV. CDR3 in DNA: TGTGCCAGCAGCTTCCCCCCGGGAGTGGCCTACAATGAGCAGTTCTTC. This translates into CASSFPPGVAYNEQFF.

At least ten counts were recorded for this clonotype. J is TRBJ1-4 and V is TRBV20-1, with 7 bases fitting TRBD1. V trimming: 5 bases; J trimming: 0 bases; junction bases outside the gene matches: 3. The CDR3 extends over 14 amino acids. Germline values: CDR1 DFQATT, CDR2 SNEGSKA (reference sequence). CDR3 sequence (DNA): TGCAGTGCTCGGGGGACAGCAACTAATGAAAAACTGTTTTTT. It translates to CSARGTATNEKLFF.

The V call is TRBV19, the J call TRBJ1-4; D unresolved. The V gene's germline CDR1 is LNHDA and CDR2 SQIVND (reference sequence). Trimming cost V 3 bases and J 4 bases, with 9 bases left between them. The CDR3 is 14 residues long. In nucleotides, the CDR3 is TGTGCCAGTAGTATCCGTGTATATAATGAAAAACTGTTTTTT. This encodes CASSIRVYNEKLFF.

The chain combines TRBV7-9 with TRBJ2-5; the D gene is possibly TRBD2 (6 bases). CDR1 SEHNR and CDR2 FQNEAQ come from the germline V gene (reference sequence). Trimming removed 0 bases from V and 2 bases from J, with 7 bases in between. There are 14 residues in the CDR3. The CDR3 DNA is TGTGCCAGCAGCTTAGCTCGGGGGCAAGAGACCCAGTACTTC. This encodes CASSLARGQETQYF. Complete variable domain (other parts from reference TRBV7-9 and TRBJ2-5): DTGVSQNPRHKITKRGQNVTFRCDPISEHNRLYWYRQTLGQGPEFLTYFQNEAQLEKSRLLSDRFSAERPKGSFSTLEIQRTEQGDSAMYLCASSLARGQETQYFGPGTRLLVL.

Turning to this clonotype: This may come from a read error, since a much larger clone is one base off. V is TRBV3-1 and J is TRBJ2-3, with 11 bases lining up with TRBD1. V dropped 5 bases and J dropped 6; count of bases not matched to a gene: 7. The germline V gene has CDR1 LGHDT and CDR2 YNNKEL (reference sequence). CDR3 length: 15 residues. CDR3 bases: TGTGCCAGCAGCTATCCGGGACAGGGGGTGGATACGCAGTATTTT. This codes for CASSYPGQGVDTQYF.

This clonotype was detected ten times or more. The gene calls are TRBV29-1 and TRBJ2-3, with a tentative D call TRBD1 (5 bases). The CDR3 is 15 amino acids. The ends were cut back, 7 bases at V and 0 bases at J, with 17 bases in the middle. Germline V gene lookup returns CDR1 SQVTM and CDR2 ANQGSEA. The CDR3 loop reads CSARQFPTSTDTQYF. The CDR3 DNA follows: TGCAGCGCACGACAGTTTCCTACTAGCACAGATACGCAGTATTTT.

This clonotype was recorded at least ten times. The CDR3 DNA reads as TGTGCCAGCAGCCCCACGTTCGGGGACGGCGGCTACACCTTC. Protein: CASSPTFGDGGYTF. The V call is TRBV7-8, the J call TRBJ1-2, with D possibly being TRBD1 (5 bases). CDR1 is SGHVS and CDR2 is FQNEAQ in the germline V gene. V lost 5 bases, J lost 8 bases, and 18 bases lay in between. This CDR3 has 14 residues.

This clonotype came up many times. The chain uses TRBV11-3 and TRBJ2-4; 7 bases line up with TRBD2. V gave up 5 bases and J gave up 1 base; unmatched junction bases: 2. The CDR3 is 14 amino acids. CDR1 and CDR2 (germline): SGHNT, YENEEA. CDR3 in amino acids: CASSLRGAKNIQYF. Here the CDR3 DNA reads TGTGCCAGCAGCCTGCGGGGGGCCAAAAACATTCAGTACTTC.

The table lists this clonotype with many counts. V gene TRBV20-1 combines with J gene TRBJ2-7, with 10 bases matching TRBD2. V was clipped by 0 bases and J by 2 bases; unmatched bases: 10. Germline V CDR1 and CDR2: DFQATT, SNEGSKA (reference sequence). This CDR3 region has 17 residues. As DNA, the CDR3 is TGCAGTGCTAGAGAGGAGGTAGCGGGAGGCCCTACCTACGAGCAGTACTTC. Amino acids: CSAREEVAGGPTYEQYF.

This clonotype was recorded at least ten times. This chain links TRBV3-1 with TRBJ2-1, with D possibly being TRBD1 or TRBD2 (6 bases each). Germline values: CDR1 LGHDT, CDR2 YNNKEL (reference sequence). The length of the CDR3 is 14 residues. V was pared by 4 bases and J by 3 bases, with 10 bases between. The CDR3 here is CASSRGAVYNEQFF. The DNA of the CDR3 is TGTGCCAGCAGCCGGGGGGCGGTCTACAATGAGCAGTTCTTC.

This clonotype was found a few times. Germline is not matched at one junction end, which may reflect a read error. The V and J genes are TRBV6-2 or TRBV6-3 and TRBJ2-7, with 7 bases aligning to TRBD2. CDR3 length: 14 residues. The V gene's germline CDR1 is MNHEY and CDR2 SVGEGT. The CDR3 DNA is TGTGCCGGCAGTTACTTGGGGGGGTCCTACGAGCAGTACTTC. Its translation: CAGSYLGGSYEQYF.

This clonotype was seen at least ten times. This sequence joins TRBV28 and TRBJ2-3, with D possibly TRBD2 on 6 matching bases. The germline CDR1 and CDR2 sequences are MDHEN and SYDVKM. Trimming left V 6 bases short and J 3 bases short, with 13 bases between. CDR3 length: 14 amino acids. CDR3 sequence reads: CASSRDLGTDTQYF. The CDR3 DNA reads TGTGCCAGCAGCAGGGACTTGGGGACAGATACGCAGTATTTT.

V usage is TRBV6-4 and J usage is TRBJ2-2, with 9 bases matching TRBD2. The CDR3 length is 14 residues. V gave up 6 bases and J gave up 5 bases; unmatched junction bases: 4. Germline CDR1 MRHNA, CDR2 SNTAGT. The CDR3 coding sequence is TGTGCCAGCAGCCGACTAGCGGAGACCGGGGAGCTGTTTTTT. The encoded protein is CASSRLAETGELFF.

The J gene is TRBJ2-3, the V gene TRBV27; unclear D gene. Germline assignment: CDR1 MNHEY and CDR2 SMNVEV (reference sequence). The CDR3 loop spans 16 amino acids. V was pared by 6 bases and J by 2 bases, with 18 bases between. Here the CDR3 DNA reads TGTGCCAGCAGCCCTAATGGCCTACCCGCCACAGATACGCAGTATTTT. It translates to CASSPNGLPATDTQYF.

About this clonotype itself: With a much larger clone just one base away, this may be a read error. The rearrangement joins TRBV7-3 to TRBJ2-3; 10 nucleotides line up with TRBD2. Germline V gene lookup returns CDR1 SGHTA and CDR2 FQGTGA. CDR3 length: 17 residues. V was pared by 4 bases and J by 5 bases, with 12 bases of the junction left unmatched. Here the CDR3 DNA reads TGTGCCAGCAGCTCCCCCCTAGCGGGAGTTGGCATAGATACGCAGTATTTT. The encoded protein is CASSSPLAGVGIDTQYF.

This clonotype was seen ten or more times. The rearrangement links TRBV12-3 or TRBV12-4 to TRBJ1-5; D is perhaps TRBD1 (5 bases). Trimming removed 8 bases at V and 7 bases at J, with 15 bases between. This CDR3 region has 13 residues. DNA for the CDR3: TGTGCCAGCCCATTGAGGGGACGGCAGCCCCAGCATTTT. It specifies CASPLRGRQPQHF.

This clonotype was recorded many times. V and J are TRBV7-9 and TRBJ2-1; tentatively, D is TRBD1 or TRBD2 (5 bases each). This CDR3 region has 15 residues. The ends were cut back, 4 bases at V and 0 bases at J, with 10 bases in the middle. Germline-derived CDR1 and CDR2 are SEHNR and FQNEAQ (reference sequence). The CDR3 bases are TGTGCCAGCAGCTCGGGACCGTCCTCCTACAATGAGCAGTTCTTC. Encoded protein: CASSSGPSSYNEQFF.

This clonotype occurred many times. The rearrangement uses TRBV3-1 and TRBJ1-2; 11 nucleotides agree with TRBD1. The germline gives CDR1 LGHDT, CDR2 YNNKEL (reference sequence). The CDR3 length is 15 residues. With 3 bases clipped from V and 8 bases from J, the junction kept 8 bases outside the gene matches. The CDR3 DNA follows: TGTGCCAGCAGCCATCCCGGACAGGGGGCAAGGGGCTACACCTTC. Translated, it gives CASSHPGQGARGYTF.

This clonotype was found many times. Written as DNA, the CDR3 is TGTGCCAGCAGCTTGGGGGATTTGCGGGGCACAGATACGCAGTATTTT. This encodes CASSLGDLRGTDTQYF. The V call is TRBV5-8, the J call TRBJ2-3; D is perhaps TRBD2 (5 bases). There are 16 residues in the CDR3. The V gene lost 0 bases and the J gene lost 1 base, with 12 bases spanning the gap. Germline CDR1 reads SGHTS; CDR2 reads YDEGEE.

V gene TRBV7-2 combines with J gene TRBJ2-3; TRBD2 might be the D (5 bases). This CDR3 comprises 14 residues. Trimming cost V 1 base and J 3 bases, with 8 bases left between them. Per germline, CDR1 SGHTA and CDR2 FQGNSA. CDR3 sequence reads: CASSLERTTDTQYF. CDR3 DNA: TGTGCCAGCAGCTTAGAACGGACTACAGATACGCAGTATTTT.

This clonotype has at least ten counts. The chain is built from TRBV20-1 and TRBJ2-5; 10 nucleotides agree with TRBD1. The CDR3 has 13 residues. V trimming: 3 bases; J trimming: 7 bases; junction bases outside the gene matches: 5. CDR1 is DFQATT, CDR2 SNEGSKA, per germline (reference sequence). The CDR3: CSARPGTGATQYF. CDR3 bases: TGCAGTGCTAGGCCAGGGACAGGGGCGACCCAGTACTTC.

This clonotype was counted only a few times. CDR3 coding DNA: TGTGCCACCAGTGATTCCGGGGGGGCTGTGGATGGGGAGCTGTTTTTT. This gives the protein CATSDSGGAVDGELFF. The V and J genes are TRBV24-1 and TRBJ2-2, with TRBD2 matching 8 bases. The CDR3 consists of 16 residues. V dropped 2 bases and J dropped 8; count of bases not matched to a gene: 9. The germline CDR1 and CDR2 sequences are KGHDR and SFDVKD.

Comment on this clonotype: A much larger clonotype is one base distant, so this may be a read error. The chain recombines TRBV5-8 with TRBJ1-5; no firm D call. The CDR3 is made up of 14 amino acids. The V and J ends lost 0 bases and 10 bases respectively, with 14 bases between them. Germline lookup yields CDR1 SGHTS and CDR2 YDEGEE. CDR3 amino acids: CASSLGMMGIPQHF. CDR3 nucleotide sequence: TGTGCCAGCAGCTTGGGGATGATGGGGATACCCCAGCATTTT.

The V gene is TRBV30, the J gene TRBJ2-3, with D uncertain. V dropped 0 bases and J dropped 14 bases, with 12 bases sitting between them. In germline, CDR1 is GTSNPN, CDR2 SVGIG (reference sequence). The CDR3 covers 11 residues. The CDR3 region has the DNA TGTGCCTGGAGTGTAGTCGGCCGCGGGTATTTT. The encoded protein is CAWSVVGRGYF. Combining the CDR3 with reference TRBV30 and TRBJ2-3 gives the whole variable domain SQTIHQWPATLVQPVGSPLSLECTVEGTSNPNLYWYRQAAGRGLQLLFYSVGIGQISSEVPQNLSASRPQDRQFILSSKKLLLSDSGFYLCAWSVVGRGYFGPGTRLTVL.

Note on this clonotype: An end of the junction differs from the germline gene, which may be a read error. In DNA, the CDR3 is TGTGCTAGTGGTTTGGTACTTAATTTT. This sequence encodes CASGLVLNF. J is TRBJ2-3 and V is TRBV12-5; the D is unclear. This CDR3 region has 9 residues. Germline V gene lookup returns CDR1 LGHNT and CDR2 FRNRAP.

At least ten counts were recorded for this clonotype. This chain joins TRBV3-1 and TRBJ2-3; D is unclear. This CDR3 has 14 residues. Germline assignment: CDR1 LGHDT and CDR2 YNNKEL (reference sequence). V was clipped by 3 bases and J by 1 base, with 8 bases between them. CDR3 in amino acids: CASSHADGTDTQYF. CDR3 coding DNA: TGTGCCAGCAGCCATGCCGACGGCACAGATACGCAGTATTTT.